Here is one T cell receptor (beta chain) with its context. Baseline was the first blood sampling point, followed by cycle 4 day 1 and cycle 7 day 1. Clones were sequenced by immunoSEQ multiplex PCR, and TCRdb holds only the in-frame ones, with some missing. The sample consists of about 35,000 clones, under 85% of them appearing once. In germline, CDR1 is SEHNR, CDR2 FQNEAQ (reference sequence). The CDR3 loop spans 16 amino acids. V gave up 6 bases and J gave up 6 bases; unmatched junction bases: 15. These data come from a study of OX40 agonist ivuxolimab in advanced cancers. The source of this sequence is an adult with an advanced solid tumor such as melanoma, head and neck, liver or kidney cancer. The V call is TRBV7-9, the J call TRBJ2-7; 9 nucleotides align to TRBD1. Sequenced here: CD4+ or CD8+ T cells sorted from blood, sampled in a trial of the OX40 agonist ivuxolimab. The CDR3 spells CASSPPGQGTNGEQYF. CDR3 bases: TGTGCCAGCAGTCCCCCGGGACAGGGAACAAATGGCGAGCAGTACTTC.